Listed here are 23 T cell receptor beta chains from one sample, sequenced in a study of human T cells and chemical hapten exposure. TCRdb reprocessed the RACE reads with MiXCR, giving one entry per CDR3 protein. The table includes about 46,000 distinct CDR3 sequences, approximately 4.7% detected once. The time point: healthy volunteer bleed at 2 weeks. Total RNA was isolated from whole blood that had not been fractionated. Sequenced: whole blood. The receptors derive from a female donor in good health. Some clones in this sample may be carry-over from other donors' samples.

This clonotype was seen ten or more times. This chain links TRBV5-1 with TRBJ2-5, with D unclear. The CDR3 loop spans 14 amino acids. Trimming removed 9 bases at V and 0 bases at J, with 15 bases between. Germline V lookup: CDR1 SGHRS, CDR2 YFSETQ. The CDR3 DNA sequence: TGCGCCATCCCTACTAAATCTTACCAAGAGACCCAGTACTTC. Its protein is CAIPTKSYQETQYF.

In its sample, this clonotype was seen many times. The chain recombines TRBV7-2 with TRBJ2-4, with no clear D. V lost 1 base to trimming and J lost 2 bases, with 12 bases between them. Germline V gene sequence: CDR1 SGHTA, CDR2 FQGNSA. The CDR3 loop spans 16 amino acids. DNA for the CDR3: TGTGCCAGCAGCTTAGGTCGGGTAGGGACCAAAAACATTCAGTACTTC. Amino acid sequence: CASSLGRVGTKNIQYF.

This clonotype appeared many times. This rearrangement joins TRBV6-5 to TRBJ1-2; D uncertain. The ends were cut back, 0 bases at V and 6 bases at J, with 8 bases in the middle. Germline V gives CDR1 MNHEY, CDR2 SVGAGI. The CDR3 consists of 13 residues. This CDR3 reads CASSYSVPDGYTF. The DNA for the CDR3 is TGTGCCAGCAGTTACTCGGTCCCTGATGGCTACACCTTC.

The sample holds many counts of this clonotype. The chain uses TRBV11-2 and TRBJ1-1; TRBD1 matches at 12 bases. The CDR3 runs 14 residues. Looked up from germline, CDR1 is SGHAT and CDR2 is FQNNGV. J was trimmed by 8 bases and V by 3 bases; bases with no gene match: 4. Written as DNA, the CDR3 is TGTGCCAGCAGCTTCCGGGACAGGGGGCGGGAAGCTTTCTTT. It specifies CASSFRDRGREAFF. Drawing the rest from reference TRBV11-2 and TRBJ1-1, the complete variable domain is EAGVAQSPRYKIIEKRQSVAFWCNPISGHATLYWYQQILGQGPKLLIQFQNNGVVDDSQLPKDRFSAERLKGVDSTLKIQPAKLEDSAVYLCASSFRDRGREAFFGQGTRLTVV.

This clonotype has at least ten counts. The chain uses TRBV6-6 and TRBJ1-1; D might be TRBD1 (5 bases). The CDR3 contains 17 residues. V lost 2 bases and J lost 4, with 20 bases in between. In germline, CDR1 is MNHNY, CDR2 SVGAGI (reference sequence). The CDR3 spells CASSYGVGGAGGTEAFF. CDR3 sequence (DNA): TGTGCCAGCAGTTACGGAGTGGGGGGAGCGGGGGGCACTGAAGCTTTCTTT.

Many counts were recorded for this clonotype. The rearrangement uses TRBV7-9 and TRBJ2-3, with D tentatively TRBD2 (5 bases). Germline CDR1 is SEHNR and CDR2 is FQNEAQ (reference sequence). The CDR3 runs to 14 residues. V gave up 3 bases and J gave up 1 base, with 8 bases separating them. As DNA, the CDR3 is TGTGCCAGCAGCTTGGACTCCCGCACAGATACGCAGTATTTT. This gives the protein CASSLDSRTDTQYF.

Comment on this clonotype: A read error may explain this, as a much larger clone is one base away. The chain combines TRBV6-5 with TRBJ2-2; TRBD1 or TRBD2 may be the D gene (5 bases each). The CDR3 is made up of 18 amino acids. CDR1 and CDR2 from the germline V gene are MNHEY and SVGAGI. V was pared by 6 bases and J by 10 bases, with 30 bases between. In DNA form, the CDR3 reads TGTGCCAGCAGATCCCAGGGTACACCGGGGTCCTGTCGTCCGGAGCTGTTTTTT. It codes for CASRSQGTPGSCRPELFF.

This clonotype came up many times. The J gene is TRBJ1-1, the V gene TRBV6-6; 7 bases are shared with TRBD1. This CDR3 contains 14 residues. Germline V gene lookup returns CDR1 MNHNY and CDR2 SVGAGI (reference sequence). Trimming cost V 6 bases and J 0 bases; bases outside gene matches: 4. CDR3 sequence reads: CASSRGQMNTEAFF. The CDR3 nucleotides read TGTGCCAGCAGCAGGGGACAGATGAACACTGAAGCTTTCTTT.

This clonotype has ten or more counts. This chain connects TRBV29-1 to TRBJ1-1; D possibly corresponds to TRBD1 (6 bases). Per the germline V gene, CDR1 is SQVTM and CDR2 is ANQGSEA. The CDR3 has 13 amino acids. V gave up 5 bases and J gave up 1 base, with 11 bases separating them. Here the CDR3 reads CSVLDRTNTEAFF. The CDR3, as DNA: TGCAGCGTTTTAGACAGGACGAACACTGAAGCTTTCTTT.

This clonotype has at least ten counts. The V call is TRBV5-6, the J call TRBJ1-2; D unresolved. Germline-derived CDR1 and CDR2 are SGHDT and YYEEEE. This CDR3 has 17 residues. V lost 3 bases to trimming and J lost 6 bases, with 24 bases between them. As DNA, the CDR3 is TGTGCCAGCAGCTCCTCCTCTCGACCCGATGGGATTGATGGCTACACCTTC. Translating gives CASSSSSRPDGIDGYTF. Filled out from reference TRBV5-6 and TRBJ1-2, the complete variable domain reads DAGVTQSPTHLIKTRGQQVTLRCSPKSGHDTVSWYQQALGQGPQFIFQYYEEEERQRGNFPDRFSGHQFPNYSSELNVNALLLGDSALYLCASSSSSRPDGIDGYTFGSGTRLTVV.

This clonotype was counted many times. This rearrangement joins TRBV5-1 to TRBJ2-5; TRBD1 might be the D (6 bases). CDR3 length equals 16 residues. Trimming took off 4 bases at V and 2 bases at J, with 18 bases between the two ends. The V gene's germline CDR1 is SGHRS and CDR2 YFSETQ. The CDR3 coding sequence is TGCGCCAGCAGCCCCGCCCCACAGGGAACACAAGAGACCCAGTACTTC. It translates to CASSPAPQGTQETQYF.

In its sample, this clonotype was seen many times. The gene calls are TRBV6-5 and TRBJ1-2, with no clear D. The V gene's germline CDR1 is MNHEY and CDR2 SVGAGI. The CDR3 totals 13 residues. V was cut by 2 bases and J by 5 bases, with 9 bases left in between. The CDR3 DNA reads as TGTGCCAGCAGTTACGGGTTAGGGTATGGCTACACCTTC. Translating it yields CASSYGLGYGYTF.

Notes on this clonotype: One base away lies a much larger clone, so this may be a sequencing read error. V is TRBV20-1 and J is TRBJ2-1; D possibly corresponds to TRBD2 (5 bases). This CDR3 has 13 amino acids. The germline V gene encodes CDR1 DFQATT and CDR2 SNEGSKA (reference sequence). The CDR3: CSALTGKYNEQFF. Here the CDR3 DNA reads TGCAGCGCGCTAACGGGGAAATACAATGAGCAGTTCTTC.

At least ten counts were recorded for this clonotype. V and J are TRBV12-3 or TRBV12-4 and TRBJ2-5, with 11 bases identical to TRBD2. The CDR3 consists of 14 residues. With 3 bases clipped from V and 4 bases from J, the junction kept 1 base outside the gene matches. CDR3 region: CASSFSGGAETQYF. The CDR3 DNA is TGTGCCAGCAGTTTTAGCGGGGGGGCAGAGACCCAGTACTTC.

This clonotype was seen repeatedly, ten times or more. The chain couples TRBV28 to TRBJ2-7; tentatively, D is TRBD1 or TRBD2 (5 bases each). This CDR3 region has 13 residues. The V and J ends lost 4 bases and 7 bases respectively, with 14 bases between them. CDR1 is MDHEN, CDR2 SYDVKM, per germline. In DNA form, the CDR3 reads TGTGCCAGCAGTTCCCGGGGCCTTCGGGAGCAGTACTTC. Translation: CASSSRGLREQYF.

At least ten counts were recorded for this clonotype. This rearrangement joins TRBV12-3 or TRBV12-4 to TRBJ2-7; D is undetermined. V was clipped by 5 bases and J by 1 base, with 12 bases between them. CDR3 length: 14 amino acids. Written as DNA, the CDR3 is TGTGCCAGCAGTCTGGGTTATGGGTCCTACGAGCAGTACTTC. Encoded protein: CASSLGYGSYEQYF.

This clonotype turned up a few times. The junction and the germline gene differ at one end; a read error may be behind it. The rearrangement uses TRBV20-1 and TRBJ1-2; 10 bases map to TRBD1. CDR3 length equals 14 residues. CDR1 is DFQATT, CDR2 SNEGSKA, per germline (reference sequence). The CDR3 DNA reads TGCAGTGCTAGAGATCCGACAGGGGGCTATGGCGACACCTTC. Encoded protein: CSARDPTGGYGDTF.

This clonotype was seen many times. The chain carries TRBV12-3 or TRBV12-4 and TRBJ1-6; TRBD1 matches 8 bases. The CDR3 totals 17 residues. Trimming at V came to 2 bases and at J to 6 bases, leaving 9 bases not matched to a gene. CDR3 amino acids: CASSLLAGQEANSPLHF. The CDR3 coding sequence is TGTGCCAGCAGTTTACTAGCGGGACAGGAGGCTAATTCACCCCTCCACTTT.

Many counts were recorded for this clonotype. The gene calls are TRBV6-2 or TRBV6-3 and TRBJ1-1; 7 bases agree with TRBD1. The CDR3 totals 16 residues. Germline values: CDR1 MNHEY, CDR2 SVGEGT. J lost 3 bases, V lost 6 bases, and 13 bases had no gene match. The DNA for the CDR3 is TGTGCCAGCAGGCCCCCGGGGAGGGGGCCGGACACTGAAGCTTTCTTT. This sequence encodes CASRPPGRGPDTEAFF.

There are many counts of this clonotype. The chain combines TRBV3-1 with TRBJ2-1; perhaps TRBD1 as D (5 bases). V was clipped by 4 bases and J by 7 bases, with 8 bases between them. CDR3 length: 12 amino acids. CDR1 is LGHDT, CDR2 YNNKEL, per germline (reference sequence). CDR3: CASSLPGNEQFF. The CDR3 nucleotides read TGTGCCAGCAGCCTTCCAGGGAATGAGCAGTTCTTC.

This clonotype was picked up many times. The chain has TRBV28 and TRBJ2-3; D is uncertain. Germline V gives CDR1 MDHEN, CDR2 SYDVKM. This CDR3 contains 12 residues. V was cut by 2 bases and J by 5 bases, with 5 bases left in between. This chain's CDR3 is CASSLNEDTQYF. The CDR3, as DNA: TGTGCCAGCAGTTTAAACGAAGATACGCAGTATTTT.

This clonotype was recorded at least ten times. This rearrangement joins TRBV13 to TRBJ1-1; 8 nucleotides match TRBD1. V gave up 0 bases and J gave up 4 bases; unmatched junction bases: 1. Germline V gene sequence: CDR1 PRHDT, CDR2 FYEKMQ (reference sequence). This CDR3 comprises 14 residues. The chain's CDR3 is CASSLGTGVTEAFF. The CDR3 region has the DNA TGTGCCAGCAGCTTAGGGACAGGGGTCACTGAAGCTTTCTTT.

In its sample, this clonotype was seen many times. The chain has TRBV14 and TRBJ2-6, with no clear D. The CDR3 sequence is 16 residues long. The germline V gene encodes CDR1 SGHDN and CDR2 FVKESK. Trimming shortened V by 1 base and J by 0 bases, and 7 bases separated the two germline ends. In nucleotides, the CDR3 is TGTGCCAGCAGCCAAGTTAGTTCCTCTGGGGCCAACGTCCTGACTTTC. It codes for CASSQVSSSGANVLTF.